This T cell receptor (beta chain) derives from a study of cytomegalovirus exposure and HLA in healthy donors. For the study at large: Previous work identified 120 million or so unique TCR beta sequences from some 170 million T cells.

As to this clone: The antigen is unknown.

Germline V gene lookup returns CDR1 SGHRS and CDR2 YFSETQ. CDR3 length: 16 residues. Trimming took off 3 bases at V and 1 base at J, with 15 bases between the two ends. It was with 60 Vbeta and 13 Jbeta primers that the PCR ran. Profiling relied on immunoSEQ multiplex PCR, and the TCRdb table lists in-frame clones only, not all of them. This sample carries about 120,000 clones, more than 15% of them seen once, and the ten largest clones take approximately 2.9%. Findings and limits, study-wide: In a later analysis, compared with equally common non-associated chains, HLA-associated beta chains were more expanded.

The clonotype originates from a female donor in good health and CMV-seropositive. The sequenced sample was PBMCs. The genes are TRBV5-1 and TRBJ2-3, with a possible D match to TRBD2 (6 bases). The CDR3 is CASSSWRGEGTDTQYF. The CDR3 bases are TGCGCCAGCAGCTCCTGGCGAGGGGAGGGCACAGATACGCAGTATTTT.